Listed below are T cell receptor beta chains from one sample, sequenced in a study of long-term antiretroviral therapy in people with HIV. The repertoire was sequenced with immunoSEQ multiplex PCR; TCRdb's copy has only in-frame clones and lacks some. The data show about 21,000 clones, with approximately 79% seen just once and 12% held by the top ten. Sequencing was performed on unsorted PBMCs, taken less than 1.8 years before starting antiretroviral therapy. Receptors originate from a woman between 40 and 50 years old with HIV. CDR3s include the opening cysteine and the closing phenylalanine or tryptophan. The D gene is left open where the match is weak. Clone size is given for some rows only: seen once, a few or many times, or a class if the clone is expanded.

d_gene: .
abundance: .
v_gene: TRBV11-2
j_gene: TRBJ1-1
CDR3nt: TGTGCCAGCAGCTTAAGGGAGAACACTGAAGCTTTCTTT
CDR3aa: CASSLRENTEAFF

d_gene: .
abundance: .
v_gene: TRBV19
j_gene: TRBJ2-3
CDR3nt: TGTGCCAGTAGTATTGGCAACTCTATGAATACGCAGTATTTT
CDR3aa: CASSIGNSMNTQYF

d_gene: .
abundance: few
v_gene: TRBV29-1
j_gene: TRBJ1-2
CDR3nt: TGCAGCGTTGAAGATCCCGGGCGGACCCTCTATGGCTACACCTTC
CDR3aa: CSVEDPGRTLYGYTF

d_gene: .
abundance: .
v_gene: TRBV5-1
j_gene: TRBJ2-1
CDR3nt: TGCGCCAGCAGCTTGTCCAGGGACAATGAGCAGTTCTTC
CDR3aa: CASSLSRDNEQFF

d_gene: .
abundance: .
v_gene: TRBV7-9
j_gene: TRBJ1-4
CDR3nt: TGTGCCAGCAGCTTACGGGGTCAAACGGATGAAAAACTGTTTTTT
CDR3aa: CASSLRGQTDEKLFF

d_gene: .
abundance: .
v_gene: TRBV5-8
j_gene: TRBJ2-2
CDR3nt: TGTGCCAGCAGCCCCAGGACAGCCCGTAACGACGGGGAGCTGTTTTTT
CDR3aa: CASSPRTARNDGELFF

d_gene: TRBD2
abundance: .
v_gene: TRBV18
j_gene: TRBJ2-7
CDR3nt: TGTGCCAGCTCACCCTCTGAGAGATTAGCGGGAGGACTGGACGAGCAGTACTTC
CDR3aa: CASSPSERLAGGLDEQYF

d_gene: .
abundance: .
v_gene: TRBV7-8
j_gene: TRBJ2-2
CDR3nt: TGTGCCAGCAGTGTCTGGGGGCGAGACACCGGGGAGCTGTTTTTT
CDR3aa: CASSVWGRDTGELFF

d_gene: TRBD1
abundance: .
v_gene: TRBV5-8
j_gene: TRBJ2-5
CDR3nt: TGTGCCAGCGGTTGGGACAGACAAGAGACCCAGTACTTC
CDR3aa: CASGWDRQETQYF

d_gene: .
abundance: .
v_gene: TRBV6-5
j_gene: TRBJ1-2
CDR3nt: TGTGCCAGCAAGGCGGCTAACTATGGCTACACCTTC
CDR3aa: CASKAANYGYTF

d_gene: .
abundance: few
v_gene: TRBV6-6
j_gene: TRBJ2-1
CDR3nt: TGTGCCAGCAGTTCCCCTTTAGCCTTCTACGAGCAGTTCTTC
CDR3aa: CASSSPLAFYEQFF

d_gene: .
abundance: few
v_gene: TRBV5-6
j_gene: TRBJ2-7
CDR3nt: TGTGCCAGCAGCTCACCTTACTACGAGCAGTACTTC
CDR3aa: CASSSPYYEQYF

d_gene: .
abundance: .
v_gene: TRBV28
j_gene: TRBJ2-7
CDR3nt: TGTGCCAGCAGTTCCTCACTCGAACTAGTCGAGCAGTACTTC
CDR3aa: CASSSSLELVEQYF

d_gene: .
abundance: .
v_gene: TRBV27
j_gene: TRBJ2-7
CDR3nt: TGTGCCAGCATCGGAGATGCCTCCTACGAGCAGTACTTC
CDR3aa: CASIGDASYEQYF

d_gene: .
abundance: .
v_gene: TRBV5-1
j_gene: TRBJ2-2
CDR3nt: TGCGCCAGCAGCACCCAGGCAGCCACCGGGGAGCTGTTTTTT
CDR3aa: CASSTQAATGELFF

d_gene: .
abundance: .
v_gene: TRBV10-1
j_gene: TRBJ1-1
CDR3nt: TGCGCCAGCAGTGAGTCGACAGAATATAGTGAAGCTTTCTTT
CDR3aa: CASSESTEYSEAFF

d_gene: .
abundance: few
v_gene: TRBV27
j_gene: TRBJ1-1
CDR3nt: TGTGCCAGCAGGCTTGAGACATCGAACACTGAAGCTTTCTTT
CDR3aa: CASRLETSNTEAFF

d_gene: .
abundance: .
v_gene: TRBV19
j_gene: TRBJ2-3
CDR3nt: TGTGCCAGTAGTCCCCGACTACCAGATACGCAGTATTTT
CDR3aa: CASSPRLPDTQYF

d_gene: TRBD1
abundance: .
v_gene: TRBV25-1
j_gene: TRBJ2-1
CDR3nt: TGTGCCAGCAGTTCCGGGACAGGGGCCTACAATGAGCAGTTCTTC
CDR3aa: CASSSGTGAYNEQFF

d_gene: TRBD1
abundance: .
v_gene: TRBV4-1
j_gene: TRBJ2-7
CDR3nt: TGCGCCAGCAGCCACGGCCCCGGGACAGGCCGCGAGCAGTACTTC
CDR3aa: CASSHGPGTGREQYF

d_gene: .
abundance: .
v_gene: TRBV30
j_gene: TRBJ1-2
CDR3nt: TGTGCCTGGGACCTAGGAGGCTATGGCTACACCTTC
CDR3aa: CAWDLGGYGYTF

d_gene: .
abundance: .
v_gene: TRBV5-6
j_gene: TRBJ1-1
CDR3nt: TGTGCCAGCAGCTTCGCTTTTTCACAGGAGAACACTGAAGCTTTCTTT
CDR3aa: CASSFAFSQENTEAFF

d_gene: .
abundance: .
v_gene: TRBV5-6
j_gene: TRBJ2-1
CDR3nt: TGTGCCAGCAGCGCTCAGGGACACTACTACAATGAGCAGTTCTTC
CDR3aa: CASSAQGHYYNEQFF

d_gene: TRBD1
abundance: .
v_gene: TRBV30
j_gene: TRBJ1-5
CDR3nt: TGTGCCTGGAGTTCCGGGACAGGGGGACAGCCCCAGCATTTT
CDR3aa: CAWSSGTGGQPQHF

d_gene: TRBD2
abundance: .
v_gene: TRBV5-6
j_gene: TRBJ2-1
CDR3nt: TGTGCCAGCAGCCCACTCGGACTAGCGGGGGGCAATGAGCAGTTCTTC
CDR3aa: CASSPLGLAGGNEQFF

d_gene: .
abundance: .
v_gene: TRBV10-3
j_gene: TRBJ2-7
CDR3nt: TGTGCCATCAGTGAGTCGAGAGGGGGCTCCTACGAGCAGTACTTC
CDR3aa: CAISESRGGSYEQYF

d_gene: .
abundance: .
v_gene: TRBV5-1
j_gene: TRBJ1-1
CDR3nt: TGCGCCAGCAGCTTGGTTGGTTTGAACACTGAAGCTTTCTTT
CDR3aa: CASSLVGLNTEAFF

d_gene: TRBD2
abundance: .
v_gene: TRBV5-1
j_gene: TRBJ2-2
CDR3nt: TGCGCCAGCAGCTTAGGAGCGGGAGGGCCCGGGGAGCTGTTTTTT
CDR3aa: CASSLGAGGPGELFF

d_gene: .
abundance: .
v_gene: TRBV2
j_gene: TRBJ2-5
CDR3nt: TGTGCCAGCATGTACGTAGAAGAGACCCAGTACTTC
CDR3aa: CASMYVEETQYF

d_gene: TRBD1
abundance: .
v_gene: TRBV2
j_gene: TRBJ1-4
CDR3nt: TGTGCCAGCACTCCGGGACAGGGAGGGAAACTGTTTTTT
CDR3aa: CASTPGQGGKLFF

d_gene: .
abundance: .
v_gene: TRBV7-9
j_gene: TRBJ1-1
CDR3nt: TGTGCCAGCAGCTTGGAGGCGAACACTGAAGCTTTCTTT
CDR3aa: CASSLEANTEAFF

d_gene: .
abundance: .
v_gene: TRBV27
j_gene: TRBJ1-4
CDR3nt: TGTGCCAGCAGTTTTTTATCCCCCACGGGGCGGAATGAAAAACTGTTTTTT
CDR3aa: CASSFLSPTGRNEKLFF

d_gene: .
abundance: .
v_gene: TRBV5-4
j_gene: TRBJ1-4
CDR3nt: TGTGCCAGCAGCTTGGCAAGAGGGGAGGGGAAACTGTTTTTT
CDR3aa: CASSLARGEGKLFF

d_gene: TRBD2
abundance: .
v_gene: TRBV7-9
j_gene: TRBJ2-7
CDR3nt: TGTGCCAGCAGCTTAGTTGGGAGGGACTCGAGCTACGAGCAGTACTTC
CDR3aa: CASSLVGRDSSYEQYF

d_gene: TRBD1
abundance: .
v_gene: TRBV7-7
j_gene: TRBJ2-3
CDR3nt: TGTGCCAGCAGCCTCGGGACAGGGTTAGATACGCAGTATTTT
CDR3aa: CASSLGTGLDTQYF

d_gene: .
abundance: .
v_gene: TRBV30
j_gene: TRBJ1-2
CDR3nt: TGTGCCTGGAGGTCCAGGGCTGCCTATGGCTACACCTTC
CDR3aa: CAWRSRAAYGYTF